This T cell receptor (beta chain) was sequenced for a study of cytotoxic CD8 clonotypes in ibrutinib-treated CLL. Across the study: Among responders, about 25 were partial and 2 complete; after median roughly 65 months, around 14 stayed remitted and roughly 12 progressed.

Notes on the study in general: Increased clonality at ibrutinib response gave way to a return toward baseline at progression.

TCRdb's table, derived via immunoSEQ multiplex PCR, lists solely in-frame clones and lacks some. The sample gives hundreds of thousands of clones, roughly 67% of which show up once; roughly 6% is in the top ten. Of note for this clone: Its cognate antigen is unknown.

Looked up from germline, CDR1 is SQVTM and CDR2 is ANQGSEA. The trim removed 2 bases at V and 1 base at J, leaving 5 bases unmatched. The CDR3 runs 14 residues. The clonotype comes from a human donor with chronic lymphocytic leukemia. The material was PBMCs, obtained after 36 months of ibrutinib treatment. The chain couples TRBV29-1 to TRBJ2-7; 7 bases are shared with TRBD2. The DNA of the CDR3 is TGCAGCGTTGAAAAGCGGGGATCTTCCTACGAGCAGTACTTC. Protein: CSVEKRGSSYEQYF.